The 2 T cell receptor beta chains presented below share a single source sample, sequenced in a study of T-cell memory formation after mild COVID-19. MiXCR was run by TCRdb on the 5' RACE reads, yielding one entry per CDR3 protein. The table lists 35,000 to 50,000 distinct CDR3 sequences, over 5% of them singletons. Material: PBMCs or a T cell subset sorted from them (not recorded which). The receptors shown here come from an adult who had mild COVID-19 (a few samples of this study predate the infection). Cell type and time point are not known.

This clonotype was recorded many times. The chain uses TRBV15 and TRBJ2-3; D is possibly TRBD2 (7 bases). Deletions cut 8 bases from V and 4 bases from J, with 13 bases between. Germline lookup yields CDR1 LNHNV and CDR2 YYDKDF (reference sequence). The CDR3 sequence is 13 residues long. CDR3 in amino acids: CATGGRGSDTQYF. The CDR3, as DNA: TGTGCCACCGGGGGGCGGGGGTCAGATACGCAGTATTTT.

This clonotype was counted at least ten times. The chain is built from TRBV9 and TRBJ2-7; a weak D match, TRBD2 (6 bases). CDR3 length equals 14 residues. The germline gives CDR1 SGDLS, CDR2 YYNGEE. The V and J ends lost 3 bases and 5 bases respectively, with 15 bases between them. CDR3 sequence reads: CASSALSGLDEQYF. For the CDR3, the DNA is TGTGCCAGCAGCGCCCTTAGCGGACTGGACGAGCAGTACTTC.